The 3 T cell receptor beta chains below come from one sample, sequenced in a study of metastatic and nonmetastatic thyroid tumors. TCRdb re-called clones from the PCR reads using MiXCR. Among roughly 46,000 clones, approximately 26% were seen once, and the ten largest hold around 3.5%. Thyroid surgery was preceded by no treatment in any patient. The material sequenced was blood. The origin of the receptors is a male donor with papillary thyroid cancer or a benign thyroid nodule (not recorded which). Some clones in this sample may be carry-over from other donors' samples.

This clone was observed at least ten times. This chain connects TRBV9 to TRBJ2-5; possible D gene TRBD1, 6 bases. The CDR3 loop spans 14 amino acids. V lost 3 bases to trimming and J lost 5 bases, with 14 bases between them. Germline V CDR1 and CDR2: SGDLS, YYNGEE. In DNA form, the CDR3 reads TGTGCCAGCAGCGAACAGGGAGATTGGGAGACCCAGTACTTC. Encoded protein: CASSEQGDWETQYF. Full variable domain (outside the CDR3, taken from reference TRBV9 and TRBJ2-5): DSGVTQTPKHLITATGQRVTLRCSPRSGDLSVYWYQQSLDQGLQFLIQYYNGEERAKGNILERFSAQQFPDLHSELNLSSLELGDSALYFCASSEQGDWETQYFGPGTRLLVL.

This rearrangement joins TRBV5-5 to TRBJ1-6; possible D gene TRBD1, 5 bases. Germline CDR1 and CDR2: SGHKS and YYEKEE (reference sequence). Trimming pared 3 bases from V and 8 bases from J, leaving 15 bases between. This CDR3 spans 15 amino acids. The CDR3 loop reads CASSSGELRDSPLHF. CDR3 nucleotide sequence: TGTGCCAGCAGCTCGGGGGAGCTGCGGGATTCACCCCTCCACTTT. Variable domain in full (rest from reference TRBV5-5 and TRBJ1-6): DAGVTQSPTHLIKTRGQQVTLRCSPISGHKSVSWYQQVLGQGPQFIFQYYEKEERGRGNFPDRFSARQFPNYSSELNVNALLLGDSALYLCASSSGELRDSPLHFGNGTRLTVT.

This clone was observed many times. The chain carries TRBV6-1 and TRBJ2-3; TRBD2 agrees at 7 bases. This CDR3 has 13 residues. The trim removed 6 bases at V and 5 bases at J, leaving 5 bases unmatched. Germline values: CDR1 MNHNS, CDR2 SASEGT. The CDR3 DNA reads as TGTGCCAGCAGCCCCAGGGAGGGAGATACGCAGTATTTT. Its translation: CASSPREGDTQYF.